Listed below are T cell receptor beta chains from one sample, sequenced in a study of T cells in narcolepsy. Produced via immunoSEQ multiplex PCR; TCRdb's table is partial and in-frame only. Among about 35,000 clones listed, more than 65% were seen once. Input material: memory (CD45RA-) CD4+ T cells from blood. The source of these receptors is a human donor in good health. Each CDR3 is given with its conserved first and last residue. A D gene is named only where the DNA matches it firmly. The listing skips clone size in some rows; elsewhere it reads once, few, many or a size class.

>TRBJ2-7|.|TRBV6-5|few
CASRTAYEQYF
TGTGCCAGCAGAACCGCCTACGAGCAGTACTTC
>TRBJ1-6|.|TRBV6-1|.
CASSGGDLYSPLHF
TGTGCCAGCAGTGGGGGGGACCTCTATTCACCCCTCCACTTT
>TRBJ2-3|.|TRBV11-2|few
CASSRGRKQADTQYF
TGTGCCAGCAGCCGAGGACGGAAACAGGCAGATACGCAGTATTTT
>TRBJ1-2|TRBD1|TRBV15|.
CATSTRLTGDGYTF
TGTGCCACCAGCACCCGCCTGACAGGGGATGGCTACACCTTC
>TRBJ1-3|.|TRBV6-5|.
CASSSDLVDTIYF
TGTGCCAGCAGTTCGGACTTAGTGGACACCATATATTTT
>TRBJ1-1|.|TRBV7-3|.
CASSLNGAGRNTEAFF
TGTGCCAGCAGCTTAAACGGTGCGGGGCGGAACACTGAAGCTTTCTTT
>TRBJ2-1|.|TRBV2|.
CASERLPGNEQFF
TGTGCCAGTGAGCGTCTTCCGGGCAATGAGCAGTTCTTC
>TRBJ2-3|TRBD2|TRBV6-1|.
CASSDGLAGRTDTQYF
TGTGCCAGCAGTGACGGACTAGCGGGGCGCACAGATACGCAGTATTTT
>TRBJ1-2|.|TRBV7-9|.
CASDRTGYTF
TGTGCCAGCGACAGGACTGGCTACACCTTC
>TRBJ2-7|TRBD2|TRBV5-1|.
CASSPGLAGGYYEQYF
TGCGCCAGCAGCCCGGGACTAGCGGGAGGGTACTACGAGCAGTACTTC
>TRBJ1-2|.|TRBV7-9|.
CASGSGANYGYTF
TGTGCCAGCGGATCAGGAGCTAACTATGGCTACACCTTC
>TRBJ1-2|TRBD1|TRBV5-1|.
CASSLRGQGGSGGGYTF
TGCGCCAGCAGCTTACGTGGACAGGGAGGGTCGGGTGGTGGCTACACCTTC
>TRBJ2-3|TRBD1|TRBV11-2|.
CASSTGQGIDTQYF
TGTGCCAGCAGCACCGGACAGGGCATAGATACGCAGTATTTT
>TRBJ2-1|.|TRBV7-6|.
CASSLRASNEQFF
TGTGCCAGCAGCTTACGGGCTAGCAATGAGCAGTTCTTC
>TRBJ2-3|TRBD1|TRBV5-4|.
CASSFQGAQTDTQYF
TGTGCCAGCAGCTTTCAGGGGGCGCAAACAGATACGCAGTATTTT
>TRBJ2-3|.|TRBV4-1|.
CASSQGASTDTQYF
TGCGCCAGCAGCCAAGGGGCTAGCACAGATACGCAGTATTTT
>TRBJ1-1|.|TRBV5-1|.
CASSLAGRQVNTEAFF
TGCGCCAGCAGCTTGGCCGGGAGACAGGTGAACACTGAAGCTTTCTTT
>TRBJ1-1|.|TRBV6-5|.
CASSYAQKAFF
TGTGCCAGCAGTTACGCACAGAAGGCTTTCTTT
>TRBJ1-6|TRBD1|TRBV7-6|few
CASSLNNRGDSPLHF
TGTGCCAGCAGCTTAAATAACAGGGGAGATTCACCCCTCCACTTT
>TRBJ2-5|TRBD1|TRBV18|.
CASSPSQGALYGETQYF
TGTGCCAGCTCACCCAGTCAGGGGGCCCTCTATGGGGAGACCCAGTACTTC
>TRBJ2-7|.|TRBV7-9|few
CASSAQGGSYEQYF
TGTGCCAGCAGCGCCCAGGGCGGCTCCTACGAGCAGTACTTC
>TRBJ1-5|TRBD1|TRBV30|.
CAWSPGDRGSNQPQHF
TGTGCCTGGAGTCCAGGGGACAGGGGATCAAATCAGCCCCAGCATTTT
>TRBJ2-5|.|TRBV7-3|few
CASSLGAGLETQYF
TGTGCCAGCAGCTTAGGGGCAGGGTTGGAGACCCAGTACTTC
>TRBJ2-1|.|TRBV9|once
CARKKGEEQFF
TGTGCCAGGAAGAAGGGGGAAGAGCAGTTCTTC
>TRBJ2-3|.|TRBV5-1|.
CASSGDNTDTQYF
TGCGCCAGCTCGGGGGACAACACAGATACGCAGTATTTT
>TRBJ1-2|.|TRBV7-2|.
CASSLDRWVGYTF
TGTGCCAGCAGCTTAGACCGCTGGGTTGGCTACACCTTC
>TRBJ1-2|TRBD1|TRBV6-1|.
CASSEAGTGLGGYTF
TGTGCCAGCAGTGAAGCCGGGACAGGGTTGGGTGGCTACACCTTC
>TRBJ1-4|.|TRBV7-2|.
CASSLVVRSADRREKLFF
TGTGCCAGCAGCTTAGTAGTCCGTTCCGCCGACCGAAGGGAAAAACTGTTTTTT
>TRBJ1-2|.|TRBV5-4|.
CASSLPGLLYGYTF
TGTGCCAGCAGCTTGCCGGGACTGCTCTATGGCTACACCTTC
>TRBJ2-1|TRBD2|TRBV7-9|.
CASSLGGRRARADNEQFF
TGTGCCAGCAGCTTGGGCGGGAGGAGGGCCCGAGCCGACAATGAGCAGTTCTTC
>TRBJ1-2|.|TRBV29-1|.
CSVELPGRGYGYTF
TGCAGCGTTGAACTTCCGGGTCGAGGCTATGGCTACACCTTC
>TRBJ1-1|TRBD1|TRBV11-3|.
CASSPGQATRDTEAFF
TGTGCCAGCAGTCCGGGACAGGCAACGCGGGACACTGAAGCTTTCTTT
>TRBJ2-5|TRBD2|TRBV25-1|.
CASSTSGHQETQYF
TGTGCCAGCAGTACTAGCGGGCACCAAGAGACCCAGTACTTC
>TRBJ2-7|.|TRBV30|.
CAWRGGSYEQYF
TGTGCCTGGAGAGGTGGATCCTACGAGCAGTACTTC
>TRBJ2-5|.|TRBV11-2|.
CASSPSAGDLWTQYF
TGTGCCAGCAGCCCTTCGGCAGGAGATCTCTGGACCCAGTACTTC
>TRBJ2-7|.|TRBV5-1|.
CASRKGQSSSYEQYF
TGCGCCAGCAGGAAAGGACAGTCGAGCTCCTACGAGCAGTACTTC
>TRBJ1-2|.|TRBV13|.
CASSFSRSGYTF
TGTGCCAGCAGCTTCTCCCGCAGCGGCTACACCTTC
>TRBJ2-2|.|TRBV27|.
CASRTGFTGELFF
TGTGCCAGCAGGACGGGGTTTACCGGGGAGCTGTTTTTT
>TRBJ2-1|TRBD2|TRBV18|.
CASSPPLAGGPNNEQFF
TGTGCCAGCTCACCCCCATTAGCGGGAGGGCCCAACAATGAGCAGTTCTTC
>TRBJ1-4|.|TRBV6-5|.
CASSSGEGGEKLFF
TGTGCCAGCAGTTCGGGGGAGGGTGGTGAAAAACTGTTTTTT
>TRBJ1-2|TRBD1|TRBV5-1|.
CASSLNSDRVASGYTF
TGCGCCAGCAGCTTAAACTCGGACAGGGTGGCAAGTGGCTACACCTTC
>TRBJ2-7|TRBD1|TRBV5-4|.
CASSFLSGQAVGPYEQYF
TGTGCCAGCAGCTTCTTGTCGGGACAGGCTGTAGGGCCCTACGAGCAGTACTTC
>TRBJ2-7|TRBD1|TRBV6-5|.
CASSRNRDSTYEQYF
TGTGCCAGCAGCCGAAACCGGGACAGTACCTACGAGCAGTACTTC
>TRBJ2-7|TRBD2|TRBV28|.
CASSLVSGGWNEQYF
TGTGCCAGCAGTTTGGTTTCGGGGGGGTGGAACGAGCAGTACTTC
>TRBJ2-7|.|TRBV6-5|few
CASSYSNSHEQYF
TGTGCCAGCAGTTACTCCAACAGCCACGAGCAGTACTTC
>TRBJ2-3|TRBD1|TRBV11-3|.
CASSLDLTGNIDTQYF
TGTGCCAGCAGCTTAGATTTGACAGGGAATATAGATACGCAGTATTTT
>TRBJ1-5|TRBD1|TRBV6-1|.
CASSWSGGDNQPQHF
TGTGCCAGCAGTTGGTCAGGGGGCGACAATCAGCCCCAGCATTTT
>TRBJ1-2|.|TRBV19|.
CASSRVIRRGPYGYTF
TGTGCCAGTAGTAGGGTAATTCGTCGCGGGCCCTACGGCTACACCTTC
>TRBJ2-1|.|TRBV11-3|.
CASSLIVGYRREQFF
TGTGCCAGCAGCTTAATCGTGGGGTATCGGAGGGAGCAGTTCTTC
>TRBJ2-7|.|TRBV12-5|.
CASGLVQTYEQYF
TGTGCTAGTGGTTTGGTACAAACCTACGAGCAGTACTTC
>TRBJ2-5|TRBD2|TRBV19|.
CASSSGGAGETQYF
TGTGCCAGTAGTAGCGGGGGGGCTGGAGAGACCCAGTACTTC
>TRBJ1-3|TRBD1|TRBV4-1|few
CASSRPGQDSSGNTIYF
TGCGCCAGCAGCCGTCCGGGACAGGACAGCTCTGGAAACACCATATATTTT
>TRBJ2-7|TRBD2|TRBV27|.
CASISGLAPYEQYF
TGTGCCAGCATTTCCGGACTAGCTCCCTACGAGCAGTACTTC